This is a list of T cell receptor beta chains from one sample in a study of relationships among human T cell subsets. A single record per CDR3 protein comes from TCRdb applying MiXCR to the multiplex PCR reads. The sample has over 14,000 distinct CDR3 sequences, about three fifths seen once; the top ten hold about a third. The sample was total T cells sorted from blood. Source of these receptors: a man in his forties in good health. Each CDR3 is given with its conserved first and last residue. A D gene is named only where the DNA matches it firmly. The size field is filled for only some rows; it gives once, few, many or a size class.

once	13	TRBV28	TRBJ2-7	-	CASRGGATYEQYF	TGTGCCAGCAGGGGGGGCGCGACCTACGAGCAGTACTTC
-	15	TRBV28	TRBJ1-1	-	CASSLPGRRNTEAFF	TGTGCCAGCAGTTTACCCGGCAGGAGGAACACTGAAGCTTTCTTT
-	14	TRBV11-2	TRBJ2-1	TRBD2	CASSLVREDINPFF	TGTGCCAGCAGCTTAGTTCGGGAGGACATCAACCCGTTCTTC
-	16	TRBV14	TRBJ1-2	-	CASSQDPRVWNYGYTF	TGTGCCAGCAGCCAAGATCCCCGGGTGTGGAACTATGGCTACACCTTC
-	12	TRBV29-1	TRBJ2-3	-	CSVALSGETQYF	TGCAGCGTAGCCCTTTCGGGGGAGACGCAGTATTTT
-	17	TRBV4-1	TRBJ1-3	-	CASSQAPTGNSGNTIYF	TGCGCCAGCAGCCAAGCCCCGACAGGCAACTCTGGAAACACCATATATTTT
-	13	TRBV18	TRBJ1-5	-	CASSPGLDQPQHF	TGTGCCAGCTCACCCGGTTTGGATCAGCCCCAGCATTTT
-	17	TRBV30	TRBJ2-3	-	CAWRAPGAGSLRDTQYF	TGTGCCTGGAGAGCACCCGGGGCAGGGTCATTAAGGGATACGCAGTATTTT
-	14	TRBV28	TRBJ2-7	-	CASRTPEGGYEQYF	TGTGCCAGCAGGACACCGGAGGGGGGCTACGAGCAGTACTTC
-	13	TRBV11-2	TRBJ1-5	-	CASSRERDQPQHF	TGTGCCAGCAGCCGAGAGAGGGACCAGCCCCAGCATTTT
-	15	TRBV11-2	TRBJ2-7	TRBD2	CASSLALAGAYEQYF	TGTGCCAGCAGCTTAGCGCTAGCGGGAGCCTACGAGCAGTACTTC
-	13	TRBV5-1	TRBJ2-5	-	CASSLGGGETQYF	TGCGCCAGCAGCTTGGGGGGAGGAGAGACCCAGTACTTC
-	14	TRBV28	TRBJ2-1	-	CASRTSKGRNEQFF	TGTGCCAGCAGAACTTCAAAGGGACGAAATGAGCAGTTCTTC
-	15	TRBV11-2	TRBJ2-1	-	CASSYDRKAYNEQFF	TGTGCCAGCAGCTACGATAGGAAAGCCTACAATGAGCAGTTCTTC
-	14	TRBV27	TRBJ1-1	TRBD1	CASRGGQGNTEAFF	TGTGCCAGCAGGGGAGGACAGGGGAACACTGAAGCTTTCTTT
-	15	TRBV14	TRBJ1-3	-	CASSQEYSSGGTIYF	TGTGCCAGCAGCCAAGAATACTCATCCGGCGGCACCATATATTTT
-	15	TRBV15	TRBJ2-3	-	CATSPAGEVEDTQYF	TGTGCCACCAGCCCCGCCGGGGAGGTGGAAGATACGCAGTATTTT